The clone carrying this T cell receptor (beta chain) showed up just once. CDR3 length: 15 amino acids. Germline-derived CDR1 and CDR2 are LNHDA and SQIVND (reference sequence). Trimming shortened V by 6 bases and J by 2 bases, and 16 bases separated the two germline ends. The assay was immunoSEQ multiplex PCR, and TCRdb's table has in-frame clones only and misses some. The sample consists of some 470,000 clones, 76% of them appearing once. The sample belongs to a study of shared clonotypes between healthy human individuals. Sequencing used PBMCs. V usage is TRBV19 and J usage is TRBJ2-5; D could derive from TRBD1 or TRBD2 (5 bases each). This receptor was taken from a woman in her thirties or forties in good health. Some clones in this sample may be carry-over from other donors' samples. CDR3 amino acids: CASSLTPGAQETQYF. The DNA for the CDR3 is TGTGCCAGTAGCCTAACCCCCGGGGCTCAAGAGACCCAGTACTTC.